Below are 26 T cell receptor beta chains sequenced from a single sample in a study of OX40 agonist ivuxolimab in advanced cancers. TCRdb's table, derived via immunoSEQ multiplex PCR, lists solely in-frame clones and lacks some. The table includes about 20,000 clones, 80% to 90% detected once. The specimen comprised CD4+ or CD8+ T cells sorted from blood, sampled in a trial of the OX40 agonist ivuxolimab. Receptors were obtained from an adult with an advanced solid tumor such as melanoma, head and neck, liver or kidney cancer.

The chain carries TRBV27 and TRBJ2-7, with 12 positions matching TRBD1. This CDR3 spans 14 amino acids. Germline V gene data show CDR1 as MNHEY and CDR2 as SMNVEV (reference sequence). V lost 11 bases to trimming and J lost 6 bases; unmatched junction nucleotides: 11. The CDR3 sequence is CAVAVGTGGSEQYF. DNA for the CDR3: TGTGCCGTGGCCGTAGGGACAGGGGGCTCCGAGCAGTACTTC.

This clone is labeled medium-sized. This CDR3 reads CASSLGRVWQPQHF. The CDR3 nucleotides read TGTGCCAGCAGCTTAGGGAGGGTTTGGCAGCCCCAGCATTTT. The chain joins TRBV7-9 to TRBJ1-5; D is undetermined. Germline V lookup: CDR1 SEHNR, CDR2 FQNEAQ (reference sequence). V was trimmed by 1 base and J by 7 bases, leaving 11 bases between them. The CDR3 has 14 residues.

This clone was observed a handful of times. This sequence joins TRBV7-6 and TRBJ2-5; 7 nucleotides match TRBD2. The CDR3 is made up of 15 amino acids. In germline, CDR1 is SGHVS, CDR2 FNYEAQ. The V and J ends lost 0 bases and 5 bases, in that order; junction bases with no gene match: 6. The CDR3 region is CASSLAEGGYETQYF. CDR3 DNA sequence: TGTGCCAGCAGCTTAGCGGAGGGAGGGTACGAGACCCAGTACTTC.

The CDR3 sequence is CASSHREGPDYEQYF. CDR3 in DNA: TGTGCCAGCAGCCACCGGGAGGGTCCGGATTACGAGCAGTACTTC. The rearrangement joins TRBV7-6 to TRBJ2-7; TRBD2 agrees at 8 bases. This CDR3 has 15 residues. Germline CDR1 reads SGHVS; CDR2 reads FNYEAQ. Trimming removed 5 bases from V and 4 bases from J; junction bases left unmatched: 10.

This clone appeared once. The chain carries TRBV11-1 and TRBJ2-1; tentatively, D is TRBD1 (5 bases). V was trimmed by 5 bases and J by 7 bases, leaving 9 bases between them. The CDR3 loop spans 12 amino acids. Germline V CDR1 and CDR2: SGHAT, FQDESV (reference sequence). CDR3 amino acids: CASSQGVNEQFF. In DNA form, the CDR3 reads TGTGCCAGCAGCCAAGGGGTTAATGAGCAGTTCTTC.

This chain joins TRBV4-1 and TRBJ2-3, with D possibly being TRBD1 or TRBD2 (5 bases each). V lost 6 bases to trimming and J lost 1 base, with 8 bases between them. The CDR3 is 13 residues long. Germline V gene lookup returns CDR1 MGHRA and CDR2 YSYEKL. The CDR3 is CASRGVGTDTQYF. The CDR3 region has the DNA TGCGCCAGCAGGGGGGTGGGCACAGATACGCAGTATTTT.

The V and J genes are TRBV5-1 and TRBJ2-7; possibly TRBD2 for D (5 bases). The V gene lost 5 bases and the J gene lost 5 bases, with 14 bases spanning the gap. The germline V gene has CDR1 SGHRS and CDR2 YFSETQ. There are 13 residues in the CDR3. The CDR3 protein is CASSLEVTNEQYF. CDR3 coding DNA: TGCGCCAGCAGTCTGGAGGTTACTAACGAGCAGTACTTC.

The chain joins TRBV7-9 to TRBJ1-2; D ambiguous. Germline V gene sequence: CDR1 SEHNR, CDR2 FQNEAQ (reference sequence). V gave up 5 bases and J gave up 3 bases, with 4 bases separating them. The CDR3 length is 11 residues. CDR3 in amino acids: CASSAYYGYTF. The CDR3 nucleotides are TGTGCCAGCAGCGCATACTATGGCTACACCTTC.

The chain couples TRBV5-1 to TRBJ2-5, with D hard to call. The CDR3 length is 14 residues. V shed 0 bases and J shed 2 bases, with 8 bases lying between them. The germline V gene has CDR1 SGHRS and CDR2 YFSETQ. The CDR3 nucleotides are TGCGCCAGCAGCTTGGACGGACGGCAAGAGACCCAGTACTTC. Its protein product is CASSLDGRQETQYF.

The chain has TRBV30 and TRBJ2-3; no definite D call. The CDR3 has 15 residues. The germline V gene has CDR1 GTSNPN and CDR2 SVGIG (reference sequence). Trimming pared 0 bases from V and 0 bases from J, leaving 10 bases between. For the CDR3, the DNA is TGTGCCTGGAGTGTGGCCGCGTCTAGCACAGATACGCAGTATTTT. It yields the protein CAWSVAASSTDTQYF.

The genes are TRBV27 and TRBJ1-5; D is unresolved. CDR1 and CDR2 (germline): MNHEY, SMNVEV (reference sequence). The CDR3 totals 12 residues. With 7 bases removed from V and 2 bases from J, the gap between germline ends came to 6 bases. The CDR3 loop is CASKAGNQPQHF. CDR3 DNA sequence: TGTGCCAGCAAGGCCGGCAATCAGCCCCAGCATTTT.

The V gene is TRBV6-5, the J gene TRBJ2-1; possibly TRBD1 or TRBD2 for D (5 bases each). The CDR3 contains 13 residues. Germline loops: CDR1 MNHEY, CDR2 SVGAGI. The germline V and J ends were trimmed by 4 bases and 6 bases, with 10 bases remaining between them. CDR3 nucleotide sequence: TGTGCCAGCAGTTTTGGGGGTCCCAATGAGCAGTTCTTC. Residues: CASSFGGPNEQFF.

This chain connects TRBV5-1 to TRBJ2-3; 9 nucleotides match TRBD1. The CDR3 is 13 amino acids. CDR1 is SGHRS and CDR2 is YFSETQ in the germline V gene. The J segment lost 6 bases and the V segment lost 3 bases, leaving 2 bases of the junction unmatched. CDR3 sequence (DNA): TGCGCCAGCAGCTGGGGGACAGGGGATACGCAGTATTTT. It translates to CASSWGTGDTQYF.

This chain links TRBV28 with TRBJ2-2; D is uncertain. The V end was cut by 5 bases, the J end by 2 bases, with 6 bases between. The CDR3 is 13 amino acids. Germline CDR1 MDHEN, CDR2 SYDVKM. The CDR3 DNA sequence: TGTGCCAGCAGTCCCACTAACACCGGGGAGCTGTTTTTT. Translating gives CASSPTNTGELFF.

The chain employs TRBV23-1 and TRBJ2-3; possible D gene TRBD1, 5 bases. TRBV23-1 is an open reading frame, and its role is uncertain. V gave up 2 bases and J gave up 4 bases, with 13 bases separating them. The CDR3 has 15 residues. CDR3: CASSQTLQVADTQYF. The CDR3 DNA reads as TGCGCCAGCAGTCAAACCTTACAGGTGGCAGATACGCAGTATTTT.

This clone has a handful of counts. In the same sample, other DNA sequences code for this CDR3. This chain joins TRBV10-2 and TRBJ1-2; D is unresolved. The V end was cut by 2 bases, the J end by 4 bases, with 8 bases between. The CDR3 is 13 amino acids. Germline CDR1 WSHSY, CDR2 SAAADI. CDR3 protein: CASSESPFYGYTF. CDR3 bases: TGCGCCAGCAGTGAGAGTCCGTTCTATGGCTACACCTTC.

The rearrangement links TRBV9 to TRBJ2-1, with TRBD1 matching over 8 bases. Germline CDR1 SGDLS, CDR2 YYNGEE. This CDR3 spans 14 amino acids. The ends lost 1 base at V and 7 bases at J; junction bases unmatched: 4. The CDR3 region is CASSVQGAQNEQFF. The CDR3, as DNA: TGTGCCAGCAGCGTACAGGGGGCGCAGAATGAGCAGTTCTTC.

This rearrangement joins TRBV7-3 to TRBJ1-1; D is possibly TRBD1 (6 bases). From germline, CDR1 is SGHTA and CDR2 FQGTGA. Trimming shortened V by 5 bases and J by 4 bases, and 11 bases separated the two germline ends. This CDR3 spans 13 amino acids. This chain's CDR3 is CASSVGGITEAFF. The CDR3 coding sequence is TGTGCCAGCAGCGTAGGGGGGATCACTGAAGCTTTCTTT.

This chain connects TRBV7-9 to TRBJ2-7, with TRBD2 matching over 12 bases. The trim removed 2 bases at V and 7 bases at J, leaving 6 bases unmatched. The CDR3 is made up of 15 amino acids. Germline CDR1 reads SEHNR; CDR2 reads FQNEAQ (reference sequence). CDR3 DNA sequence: TGTGCCAGCAGCTTATCTAGCGGGAGGGCCCAGGAGCAGTACTTC. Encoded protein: CASSLSSGRAQEQYF.

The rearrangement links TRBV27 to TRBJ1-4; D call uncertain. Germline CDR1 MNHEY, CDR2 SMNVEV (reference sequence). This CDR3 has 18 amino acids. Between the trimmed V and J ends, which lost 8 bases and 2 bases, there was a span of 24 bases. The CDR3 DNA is TGTGCCAGCGGTACTCTCCGGGATTCAAGCCCGACTAATGAAAAACTGTTTTTT. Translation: CASGTLRDSSPTNEKLFF.

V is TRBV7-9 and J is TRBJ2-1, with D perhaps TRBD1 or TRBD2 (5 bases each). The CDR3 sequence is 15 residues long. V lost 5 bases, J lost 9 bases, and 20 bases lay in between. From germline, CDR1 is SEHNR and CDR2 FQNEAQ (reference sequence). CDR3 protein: CASSHPGRWAFEQFF. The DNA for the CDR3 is TGTGCCAGCAGCCACCCGGGGCGGTGGGCCTTTGAGCAGTTCTTC.

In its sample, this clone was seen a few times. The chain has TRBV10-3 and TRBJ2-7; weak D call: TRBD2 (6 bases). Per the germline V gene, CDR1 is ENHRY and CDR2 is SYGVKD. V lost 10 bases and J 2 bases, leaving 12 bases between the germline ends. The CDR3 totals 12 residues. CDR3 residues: CATTGTPYEQYF. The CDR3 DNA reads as TGTGCCACCACCGGGACTCCCTACGAGCAGTACTTC.

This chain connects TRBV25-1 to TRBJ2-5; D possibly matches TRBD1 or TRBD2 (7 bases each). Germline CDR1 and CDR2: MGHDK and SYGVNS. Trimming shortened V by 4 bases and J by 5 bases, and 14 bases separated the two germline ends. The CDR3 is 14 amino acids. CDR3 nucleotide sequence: TGTGCCAGCAGTGCCAGACAGGGAGGGGAGACCCAGTACTTC. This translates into CASSARQGGETQYF.

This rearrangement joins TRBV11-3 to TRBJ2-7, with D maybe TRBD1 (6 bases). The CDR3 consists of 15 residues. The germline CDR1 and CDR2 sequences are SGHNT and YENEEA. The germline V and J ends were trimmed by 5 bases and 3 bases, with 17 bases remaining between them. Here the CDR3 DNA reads TGTGCCAGCAGCCCAGGGGCCCTGAATAACTACGAGCAGTACTTC. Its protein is CASSPGALNNYEQYF. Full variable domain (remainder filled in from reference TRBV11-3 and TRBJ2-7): EAGVVQSPRYKIIEKKQPVAFWCNPISGHNTLYWYLQNLGQGPELLIRYENEEAVDDSQLPKDRFSAERLKGVDSTLKIQPAELGDSAVYLCASSPGALNNYEQYFGPGTRLTVT.

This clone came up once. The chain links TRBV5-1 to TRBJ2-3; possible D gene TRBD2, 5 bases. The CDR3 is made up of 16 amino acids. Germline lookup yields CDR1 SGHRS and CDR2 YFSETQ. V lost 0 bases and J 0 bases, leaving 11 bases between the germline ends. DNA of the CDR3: TGCGCCAGCAGCTTGGCCTCTAGCTTCAGCACAGATACGCAGTATTTT. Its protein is CASSLASSFSTDTQYF.

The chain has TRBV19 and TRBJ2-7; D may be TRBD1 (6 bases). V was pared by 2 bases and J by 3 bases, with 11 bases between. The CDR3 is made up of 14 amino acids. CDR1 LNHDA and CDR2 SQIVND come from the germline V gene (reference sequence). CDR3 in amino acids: CASSINPGVYEQYF. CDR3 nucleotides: TGTGCCAGTAGTATAAATCCAGGGGTCTACGAGCAGTACTTC.